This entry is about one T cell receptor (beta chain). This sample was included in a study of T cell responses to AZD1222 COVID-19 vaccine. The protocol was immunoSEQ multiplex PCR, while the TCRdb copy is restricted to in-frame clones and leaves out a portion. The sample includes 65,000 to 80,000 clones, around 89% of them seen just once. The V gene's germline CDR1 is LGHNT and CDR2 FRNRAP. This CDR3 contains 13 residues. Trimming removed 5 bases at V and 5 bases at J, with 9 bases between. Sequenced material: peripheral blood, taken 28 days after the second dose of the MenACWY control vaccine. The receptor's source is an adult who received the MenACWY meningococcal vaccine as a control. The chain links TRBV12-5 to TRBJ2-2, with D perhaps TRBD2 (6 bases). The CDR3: CASGPGGTGELFF. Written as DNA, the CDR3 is TGTGCTAGTGGTCCTGGGGGGACCGGGGAGCTGTTTTTT.